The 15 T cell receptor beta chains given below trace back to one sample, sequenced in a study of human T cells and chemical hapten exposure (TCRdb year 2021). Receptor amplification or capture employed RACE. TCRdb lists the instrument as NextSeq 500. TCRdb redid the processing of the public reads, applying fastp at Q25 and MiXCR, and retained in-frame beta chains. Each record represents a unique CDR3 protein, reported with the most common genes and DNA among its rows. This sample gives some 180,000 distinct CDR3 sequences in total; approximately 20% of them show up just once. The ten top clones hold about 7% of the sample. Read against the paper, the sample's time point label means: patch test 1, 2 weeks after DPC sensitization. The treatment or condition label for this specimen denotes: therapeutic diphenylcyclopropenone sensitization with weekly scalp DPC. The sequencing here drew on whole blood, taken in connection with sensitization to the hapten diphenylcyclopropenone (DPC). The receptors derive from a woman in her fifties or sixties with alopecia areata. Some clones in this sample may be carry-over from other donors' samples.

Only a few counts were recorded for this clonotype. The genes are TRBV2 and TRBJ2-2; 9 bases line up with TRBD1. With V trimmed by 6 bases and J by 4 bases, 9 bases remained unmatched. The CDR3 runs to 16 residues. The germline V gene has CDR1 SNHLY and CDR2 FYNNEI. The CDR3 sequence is CASSDGTGRGTGELFF. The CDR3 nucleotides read TGTGCCAGCAGCGACGGGACAGGGAGGGGCACCGGGGAGCTGTTTTTT.

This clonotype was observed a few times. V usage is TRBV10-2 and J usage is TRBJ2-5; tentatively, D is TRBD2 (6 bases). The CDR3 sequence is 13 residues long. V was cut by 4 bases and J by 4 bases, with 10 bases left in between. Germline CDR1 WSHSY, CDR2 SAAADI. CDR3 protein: CASSGGGGETQYF. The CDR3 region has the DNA TGCGCCAGCAGTGGGGGAGGCGGAGAGACCCAGTACTTC.

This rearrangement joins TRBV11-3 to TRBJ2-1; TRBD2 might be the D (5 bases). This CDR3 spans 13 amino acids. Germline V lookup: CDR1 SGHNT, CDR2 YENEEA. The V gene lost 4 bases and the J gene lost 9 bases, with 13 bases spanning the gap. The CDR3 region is CASSSDSSREQFF. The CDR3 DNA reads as TGTGCCAGCAGCTCGGACTCGAGCCGTGAGCAGTTCTTC.

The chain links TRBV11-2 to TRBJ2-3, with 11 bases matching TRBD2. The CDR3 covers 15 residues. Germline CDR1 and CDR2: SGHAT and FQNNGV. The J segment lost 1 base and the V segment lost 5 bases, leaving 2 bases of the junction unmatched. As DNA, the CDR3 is TGTGCCAGCAGCCCGGGACTAGCGGGCACAGATACGCAGTATTTT. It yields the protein CASSPGLAGTDTQYF. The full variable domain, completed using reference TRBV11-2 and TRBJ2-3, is EAGVAQSPRYKIIEKRQSVAFWCNPISGHATLYWYQQILGQGPKLLIQFQNNGVVDDSQLPKDRFSAERLKGVDSTLKIQPAKLEDSAVYLCASSPGLAGTDTQYFGPGTRLTVL.

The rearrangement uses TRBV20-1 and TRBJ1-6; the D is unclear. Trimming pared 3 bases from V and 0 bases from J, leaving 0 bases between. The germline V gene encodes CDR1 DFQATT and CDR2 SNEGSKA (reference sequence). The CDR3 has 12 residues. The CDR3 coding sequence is TGCAGTGCTAGCTCCTATAATTCACCCCTCCACTTT. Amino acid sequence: CSASSYNSPLHF.

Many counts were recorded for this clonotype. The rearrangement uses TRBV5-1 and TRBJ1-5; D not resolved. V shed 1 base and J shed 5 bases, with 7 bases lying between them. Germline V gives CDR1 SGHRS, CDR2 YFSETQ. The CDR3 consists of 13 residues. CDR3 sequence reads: CASSLTRDQPQHF. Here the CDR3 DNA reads TGCGCCAGCAGCTTGACACGAGATCAGCCCCAGCATTTT.

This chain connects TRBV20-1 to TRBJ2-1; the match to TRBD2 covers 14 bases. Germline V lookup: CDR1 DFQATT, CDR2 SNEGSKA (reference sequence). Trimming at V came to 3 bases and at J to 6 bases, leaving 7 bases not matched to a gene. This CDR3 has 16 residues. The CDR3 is CSASGFGLAGGNEQFF. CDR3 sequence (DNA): TGCAGTGCTAGCGGGTTTGGACTAGCGGGAGGCAATGAGCAGTTCTTC.

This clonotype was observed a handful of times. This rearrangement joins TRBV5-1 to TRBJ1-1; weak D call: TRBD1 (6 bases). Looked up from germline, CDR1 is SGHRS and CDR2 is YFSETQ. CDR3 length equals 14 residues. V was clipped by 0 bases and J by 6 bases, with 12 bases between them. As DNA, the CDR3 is TGCGCCAGCAGCTTGGCCACAGGGATGCCTGAAGCTTTCTTT. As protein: CASSLATGMPEAFF.

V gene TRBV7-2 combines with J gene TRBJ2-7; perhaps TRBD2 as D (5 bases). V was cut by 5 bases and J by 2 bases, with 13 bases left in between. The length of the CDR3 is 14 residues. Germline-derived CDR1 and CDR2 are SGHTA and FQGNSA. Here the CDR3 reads CASSPGLSTYEQYF. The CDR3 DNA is TGTGCCAGCAGCCCTGGACTGTCCACCTACGAGCAGTACTTC.

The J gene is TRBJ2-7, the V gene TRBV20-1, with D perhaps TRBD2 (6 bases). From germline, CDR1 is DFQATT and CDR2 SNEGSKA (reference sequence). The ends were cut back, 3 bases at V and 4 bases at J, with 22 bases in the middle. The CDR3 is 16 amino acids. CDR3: CSASPLATMAIYEQYF. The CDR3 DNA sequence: TGCAGTGCTAGCCCTCTAGCGACAATGGCTATTTACGAGCAGTACTTC.

The CDR3 DNA sequence: TGTGCCAGCAGCTTGGGAAGTTCCTTCTCTGGAAACACCATATATTTT. This translates into CASSLGSSFSGNTIYF. The rearrangement uses TRBV5-4 and TRBJ1-3; D is uncertain. The CDR3 has 16 amino acids. Deletions cut 0 bases from V and 0 bases from J, with 10 bases between. The germline gives CDR1 SGHNT, CDR2 YYREEE (reference sequence).

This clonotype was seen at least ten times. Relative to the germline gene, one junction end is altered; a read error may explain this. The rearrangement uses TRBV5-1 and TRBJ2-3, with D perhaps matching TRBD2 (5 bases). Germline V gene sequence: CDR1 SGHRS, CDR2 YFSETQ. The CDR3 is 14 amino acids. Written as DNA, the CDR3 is TGTGCCAGCAGCTTAGGCCTAGCCGCAGATACGCAGTATTTT. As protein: CASSLGLAADTQYF.

The chain's CDR3 is CASSLADNTYEQYF. In DNA, the CDR3 is TGTGCCAGCAGTTTAGCGGACAACACCTACGAGCAGTACTTC. V and J are TRBV12-3 or TRBV12-4 and TRBJ2-7; perhaps TRBD1 as D (5 bases). The CDR3 has 14 amino acids. Trimming stripped 0 bases from V and 2 bases from J, with 8 bases between.

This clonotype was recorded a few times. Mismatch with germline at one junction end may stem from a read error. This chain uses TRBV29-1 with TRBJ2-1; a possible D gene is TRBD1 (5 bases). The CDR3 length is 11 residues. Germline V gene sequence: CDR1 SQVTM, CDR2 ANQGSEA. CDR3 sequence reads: CSAEQDRVWFF. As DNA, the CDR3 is TGCAGCGCTGAACAGGACCGTGTATGGTTCTTC.

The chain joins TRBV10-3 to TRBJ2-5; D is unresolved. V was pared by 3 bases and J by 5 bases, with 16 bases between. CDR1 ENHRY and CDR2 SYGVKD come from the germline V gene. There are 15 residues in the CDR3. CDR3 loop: CAISDPLRASETQYF. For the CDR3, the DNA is TGTGCCATCAGTGACCCCCTTCGGGCTTCCGAGACCCAGTACTTC.